This record covers a single T cell receptor (beta chain). The sample is drawn from a study of blood T cell repertoires in COVID-19. Looking at the study overall: Samples representing acute and convalescent COVID-19 were sourced from the United States, Italy and Spain. The analysed material was cDNA or gDNA that came from T cells, B-cell-depleted T cells, or PBMCs.

This CDR3 is built from 12 residues. Germline V gene sequence: CDR1 SGHTA, CDR2 FQGNSA. V was trimmed by 1 base and J by 3 bases, leaving 4 bases between them. How the authors handled the data: Cell counts per sample came from amplifying reference gene primers. Produced via immunoSEQ multiplex PCR; TCRdb's table is partial and in-frame only. D and trimming were read from the DNA, whereas the V and J calls and clone size are those reported in that table. The sample contains around 80,000 clones, about 82% of which appear only once. The TCR originated in a woman aged 80 or older with active or convalescent COVID-19. The specimen sequenced was peripheral blood. This chain connects TRBV7-2 to TRBJ2-7; D call uncertain. The CDR3 sequence: CASSLDNYEQYF. The CDR3 coding sequence is TGTGCCAGCAGCTTAGACAACTACGAGCAGTACTTC.